The TCR beta chain under discussion was sequenced for a study of blood T cell repertoires in COVID-19. The length of the CDR3 is 18 residues. Germline CDR1 is SGDLS and CDR2 is YYNGEE. V dropped 4 bases and J dropped 6; count of bases not matched to a gene: 15. Profiled with immunoSEQ multiplex PCR; TCRdb holds only in-frame clones, not every one. The repertoire includes some 110,000 clones, about 93% of them detected once, and just over 2% sits in the top ten. This sequence was found in a man aged 50-59 years with COVID-19, enrolled during active disease. The gene calls are TRBV9 and TRBJ2-1; 11 bases agree with TRBD2. Sequenced material: peripheral blood. The CDR3 protein is CASSPQTIAGGPLNEQFF. The CDR3 DNA reads TGTGCCAGCAGCCCGCAGACGATAGCGGGAGGGCCCCTCAATGAGCAGTTCTTC.